One sample yielded the 32 T cell receptor beta chains listed below, sequenced in a study of blood T cell repertoires in COVID-19. Sequencing was performed with immunoSEQ multiplex PCR; in TCRdb, only in-frame clones are kept and a portion is missing. The table includes 150,000 to 200,000 clones, 87% detected once. The sequenced sample consisted of peripheral blood. These TCRs come from a woman between 70 and 85 years old with COVID-19, enrolled during active disease.

The chain recombines TRBV28 with TRBJ2-7; 8 bases line up with TRBD1. The V gene end was trimmed by 5 bases and the J gene end by 3 bases; junction bases not matched to a gene: 9. The CDR3 extends over 15 amino acids. The germline V gene has CDR1 MDHEN and CDR2 SYDVKM. CDR3 DNA sequence: TGTGCCAGCAGTGTCCCTTCGGGACAGGTCTACGAGCAGTACTTC. Its protein is CASSVPSGQVYEQYF.

The rearrangement joins TRBV2 to TRBJ2-2, with 8 bases that match TRBD1. V shed 7 bases and J 4 bases; nucleotides not matched to a gene: 8. The CDR3 covers 15 residues. CDR1 is SNHLY and CDR2 is FYNNEI in the germline V gene. The CDR3 is CASNRQGSFTGELFF. CDR3 nucleotide sequence: TGTGCCAGCAATCGACAGGGGTCTTTCACCGGGGAGCTGTTTTTT.

The rearrangement uses TRBV2 and TRBJ1-2, with 8 bases matching TRBD1. The junction had 7 bases not matched to a gene; V was cut back by 5 bases and J by 5 bases. The CDR3 covers 14 residues. CDR1 is SNHLY, CDR2 FYNNEI, per germline. The CDR3 spells CASSLDRAGYGYTF. The CDR3 nucleotides read TGTGCCAGCAGTTTGGACAGGGCCGGGTATGGCTACACCTTC.

V usage is TRBV5-6 and J usage is TRBJ1-5; a weak D match, TRBD1 (5 bases). V was pared by 6 bases and J by 2 bases, with 12 bases between. Germline assignment: CDR1 SGHDT and CDR2 YYEEEE. The CDR3 is 14 amino acids. The CDR3 spells CASNNWGGNQPQHF. The CDR3 DNA reads TGTGCCAGCAATAATTGGGGGGGCAATCAGCCCCAGCATTTT.

This clone showed up just once. The J gene is TRBJ2-2, the V gene TRBV11-1; 7 bases line up with TRBD1. Trimming at V came to 5 bases and at J to 7 bases, leaving 4 bases not matched to a gene. The CDR3 sequence is 13 residues long. CDR1 and CDR2 (germline): SGHAT, FQDESV (reference sequence). The CDR3 region is CASSPTGHGELFF. CDR3 coding DNA: TGTGCCAGCAGCCCGACAGGGCACGGGGAGCTGTTTTTT.

V is TRBV27 and J is TRBJ2-2, with D perhaps TRBD2 (6 bases). The germline V gene encodes CDR1 MNHEY and CDR2 SMNVEV (reference sequence). V lost 6 bases to trimming and J lost 5 bases, with 13 bases between them. CDR3 length equals 14 residues. CDR3 protein: CASRSIAETGELFF. Written as DNA, the CDR3 is TGTGCCAGCAGATCAATAGCGGAGACCGGGGAGCTGTTTTTT.

This clone was counted once. This sequence joins TRBV19 and TRBJ2-1; TRBD2 matches at 13 bases. V gave up 4 bases and J gave up 10 bases; unmatched junction bases: 13. CDR3 length: 17 residues. The germline V gene encodes CDR1 LNHDA and CDR2 SQIVND (reference sequence). The CDR3 sequence: CASSTHPGTSGVREQFF. In DNA, the CDR3 is TGTGCCAGTAGTACTCACCCTGGGACTAGCGGGGTCCGGGAGCAGTTCTTC.

The genes are TRBV27 and TRBJ2-6, with D possibly being TRBD2 (5 bases). The CDR3 sequence is 16 residues long. The germline V gene has CDR1 MNHEY and CDR2 SMNVEV (reference sequence). Trimming took off 8 bases at V and 9 bases at J, with 23 bases between the two ends. The CDR3 coding sequence is TGTGCCAGCTCACCTACCAGTCGGGGAATGGTCAACGTCCTGACTTTC. Translating it yields CASSPTSRGMVNVLTF.

This clone appeared a single time. The chain couples TRBV6-6 to TRBJ2-7; the D gene is possibly TRBD1 (6 bases). CDR1 and CDR2 (germline): MNHNY, SVGAGI (reference sequence). The V end lost 5 bases, the J end lost 3 bases, and 17 bases lay between the germline ends. CDR3 size: 15 residues. In nucleotides, the CDR3 is TGTGCCAGCAGTGGATCACTCACAGGGAGCTACGAGCAGTACTTC. As protein: CASSGSLTGSYEQYF.

The J gene is TRBJ2-7, the V gene TRBV28; 13 bases map to TRBD2. Looked up from germline, CDR1 is MDHEN and CDR2 is SYDVKM. The V and J ends lost 5 bases and 0 bases, in that order; junction bases with no gene match: 4. The CDR3 has 16 amino acids. CDR3 protein: CASSRTSGSFSYEQYF. Here the CDR3 DNA reads TGTGCCAGCAGTAGGACTAGCGGGAGTTTCTCCTACGAGCAGTACTTC.

The CDR3 DNA reads as TGTGCCACCAGTGAGTCTGGGGGGGTCGGAAACATTCAGTACTTC. Residues: CATSESGGVGNIQYF. The rearrangement links TRBV24-1 to TRBJ2-4; the match to TRBD2 covers 7 bases. The CDR3 has 15 residues. The V and J ends lost 4 bases and 6 bases, in that order; junction bases with no gene match: 8. CDR1 KGHDR and CDR2 SFDVKD come from the germline V gene.

The chain joins TRBV6-1 to TRBJ2-5; possibly TRBD2 for D (6 bases). V was cut by 2 bases and J by 4 bases, with 20 bases left in between. The length of the CDR3 is 17 residues. The germline gives CDR1 MNHNS, CDR2 SASEGT. The CDR3 reads CASSEQDGRDKGETQYF. The DNA for the CDR3 is TGTGCCAGCAGTGAACAGGATGGGCGGGATAAAGGAGAGACCCAGTACTTC.

This chain links TRBV20-1 with TRBJ2-7; weak D call: TRBD1 (5 bases). Trimming took 3 bases from V and 3 from J, leaving 9 bases between them. Germline assignment: CDR1 DFQATT and CDR2 SNEGSKA (reference sequence). This CDR3 has 12 residues. The CDR3 is CSASGANYEQYF. CDR3 bases: TGCAGTGCTAGTGGGGCCAACTACGAGCAGTACTTC.

As concerns this clone: Other DNA sequences in this specimen translate into the identical CDR3. V gene TRBV12-3 or TRBV12-4 combines with J gene TRBJ1-5; TRBD1 matches 8 bases. The CDR3 runs to 13 residues. V dropped 5 bases and J dropped 4; count of bases not matched to a gene: 1. The CDR3: CASSRQGNQPQHF. The CDR3 coding sequence is TGTGCCAGCAGTAGACAGGGGAATCAGCCCCAGCATTTT.

The chain couples TRBV28 to TRBJ1-2; the match to TRBD1 covers 10 bases. V gave up 5 bases and J gave up 7 bases; unmatched junction bases: 7. The CDR3 covers 14 residues. From germline, CDR1 is MDHEN and CDR2 SYDVKM. This chain's CDR3 is CASSVDRGQGGYTF. In nucleotides, the CDR3 is TGTGCCAGCAGTGTTGACAGGGGGCAGGGTGGCTACACCTTC.

The rearrangement joins TRBV5-4 to TRBJ1-4, with D perhaps TRBD1 (5 bases). In germline, CDR1 is SGHNT, CDR2 YYREEE (reference sequence). CDR3 size: 15 residues. Trimming stripped 0 bases from V and 3 bases from J, with 9 bases between. The CDR3: CASSLARGANEKLFF. In DNA form, the CDR3 reads TGTGCCAGCAGCTTGGCTAGGGGTGCTAATGAAAAACTGTTTTTT.

V is TRBV5-1 and J is TRBJ1-1; weak D call: TRBD1 (5 bases). CDR1 and CDR2 (germline): SGHRS, YFSETQ. Trimming took 1 base from V and 6 from J, leaving 13 bases between them. CDR3 length: 14 amino acids. The CDR3 region is CASSLRQSPAEAFF. The DNA of the CDR3 is TGCGCCAGCAGCTTGAGACAGTCCCCCGCTGAAGCTTTCTTT.

The chain employs TRBV6-2 or TRBV6-3 and TRBJ1-2; D is unclear. This CDR3 spans 12 amino acids. V shed 0 bases and J shed 8 bases, with 7 bases lying between them. Germline V CDR1 and CDR2: MNHEY, SVGEGT. The CDR3 coding sequence is TGTGCCAGCAGTTACTCGCGGGAGGGCTACACCTTC. It yields the protein CASSYSREGYTF.

The chain employs TRBV28 and TRBJ1-3; 11 nucleotides match TRBD1. Per germline, CDR1 MDHEN and CDR2 SYDVKM. Trimming removed 6 bases from V and 0 bases from J; junction bases left unmatched: 7. The CDR3 extends over 17 amino acids. CDR3 sequence reads: CASRGTGGTHSGNTIYF. The CDR3 DNA follows: TGTGCCAGCAGGGGGACAGGGGGAACCCACTCTGGAAACACCATATATTTT.

This clone was seen more than once but under ten times. The rearrangement joins TRBV6-5 to TRBJ1-1; D remains ambiguous. V lost 11 bases and J 1 base, leaving 11 bases between the germline ends. The length of the CDR3 is 12 residues. Per germline, CDR1 MNHEY and CDR2 SVGAGI. Written as DNA, the CDR3 is TGTGCCCTTTGGAACAGGAACACTGAAGCTTTCTTT. Translation gives CALWNRNTEAFF.

The chain uses TRBV4-2 and TRBJ1-5, with 9 bases matching TRBD1. The CDR3 length is 16 residues. Germline CDR1 and CDR2: LGHNA and YNFKEQ. V was clipped by 0 bases and J by 6 bases; unmatched bases: 6. The CDR3: CASSQDLQGASQPQHF. The CDR3 DNA follows: TGTGCCAGCAGCCAAGATCTACAGGGGGCTTCTCAGCCCCAGCATTTT.

The J gene is TRBJ2-1, the V gene TRBV5-1; 8 bases align to TRBD2. From germline, CDR1 is SGHRS and CDR2 YFSETQ. The junction had 9 bases not matched to a gene; V was cut back by 4 bases and J by 6 bases. The CDR3 is 15 residues long. CDR3 coding DNA: TGCGCCAGCAGCCGAGACCGGACTAGCCTCAATGAGCAGTTCTTC. Its protein product is CASSRDRTSLNEQFF.

CDR3: CSSGRYEQYF. DNA for the CDR3: TGCAGTTCAGGGCGTTACGAGCAGTACTTC. The genes are TRBV20-1 and TRBJ2-7, with D tentatively TRBD1 (5 bases). There are 10 residues in the CDR3. CDR1 and CDR2 from the germline V gene are DFQATT and SNEGSKA (reference sequence). Trimming removed 8 bases at V and 4 bases at J, with 9 bases between.

The V call is TRBV5-4, the J call TRBJ2-7, with 8 bases fitting TRBD1. Germline V gene sequence: CDR1 SGHNT, CDR2 YYREEE (reference sequence). The CDR3 is 18 amino acids. Unmatched junction bases numbered 18, after V lost 7 bases and J lost 0 bases. The CDR3 here is CASLVGPTGTGSSYEQYF. DNA for the CDR3: TGTGCCAGCCTTGTTGGACCCACCGGGACAGGCAGCTCCTACGAGCAGTACTTC.

The chain links TRBV5-6 to TRBJ1-5, with TRBD1 matching over 12 bases. The junction had 7 bases not matched to a gene; V was cut back by 3 bases and J by 6 bases. The germline V gene has CDR1 SGHDT and CDR2 YYEEEE. CDR3 size: 16 residues. CDR3 in amino acids: CASSSGTGGPGQPQHF. CDR3 DNA sequence: TGTGCCAGCAGCTCCGGGACAGGGGGCCCCGGTCAGCCCCAGCATTTT.

V is TRBV18 and J is TRBJ1-6, with D hard to call. In germline, CDR1 is KGHSH, CDR2 LQKENI. This CDR3 has 17 amino acids. V was cut by 2 bases and J by 9 bases, with 20 bases left in between. The CDR3 loop reads CASSPIARPKAASPLHF. The CDR3 region has the DNA TGTGCCAGCTCACCAATAGCGAGACCTAAAGCTGCTTCACCCCTCCACTTT.

This sequence joins TRBV7-9 and TRBJ2-7, with D perhaps TRBD2 (5 bases). The CDR3 contains 14 residues. V was shortened by 5 bases and J by 2 bases, with 13 bases between the two germline ends. The germline V gene has CDR1 SEHNR and CDR2 FQNEAQ (reference sequence). The CDR3 here is CASSTTRGTYEQYF. Here the CDR3 DNA reads TGTGCCAGCAGCACAACTCGGGGAACCTACGAGCAGTACTTC.

This chain links TRBV27 with TRBJ2-3, with 12 bases aligning to TRBD2. After removal of 6 bases from V and 7 bases from J, the junction contained 8 bases not matched to a gene. CDR3 length equals 15 residues. The germline V gene has CDR1 MNHEY and CDR2 SMNVEV (reference sequence). CDR3 in amino acids: CASSDGLAGTNTQYF. The CDR3 region has the DNA TGTGCCAGCAGCGATGGACTAGCGGGAACTAATACGCAGTATTTT.

The chain combines TRBV7-9 with TRBJ1-1; TRBD1 agrees at 9 bases. The CDR3 is 14 amino acids. Trimming at V came to 5 bases and at J to 3 bases, leaving 4 bases not matched to a gene. CDR1 and CDR2 from the germline V gene are SEHNR and FQNEAQ (reference sequence). The CDR3 coding sequence is TGTGCCAGCAGCCCACAGGGGGCGGACACTGAAGCTTTCTTT. Its translation: CASSPQGADTEAFF.

The V and J genes are TRBV7-9 and TRBJ1-2; the D gene is possibly TRBD1 (5 bases). The germline gives CDR1 SEHNR, CDR2 FQNEAQ (reference sequence). The CDR3 has 13 residues. Between the trimmed V and J ends, which lost 3 bases and 3 bases, there was a span of 8 bases. CDR3 in amino acids: CASSFGGDYGYTF. The CDR3 DNA follows: TGTGCCAGCAGCTTCGGGGGGGACTATGGCTACACCTTC.

CDR3 region: CASSKPSGTGTYSNQPQHF. CDR3 nucleotide sequence: TGTGCCAGCAGCAAACCTTCCGGGACAGGCACATATAGCAATCAGCCCCAGCATTTT. The chain couples TRBV21-1 to TRBJ1-5; TRBD1 is the table's D call, not checked against the DNA. TRBV21-1 is assigned pseudogene status. The CDR3 contains 19 residues.

The V and J genes are TRBV14 and TRBJ1-4; 10 bases line up with TRBD1. The CDR3 covers 14 residues. CDR1 is SGHDN and CDR2 is FVKESK in the germline V gene. Trimming removed 6 bases from V and 10 bases from J; junction bases left unmatched: 8. Written as DNA, the CDR3 is TGTGCCAGCAGTTATCGGACAGGGGGTGGAAAACTGTTTTTT. Translated: CASSYRTGGGKLFF.